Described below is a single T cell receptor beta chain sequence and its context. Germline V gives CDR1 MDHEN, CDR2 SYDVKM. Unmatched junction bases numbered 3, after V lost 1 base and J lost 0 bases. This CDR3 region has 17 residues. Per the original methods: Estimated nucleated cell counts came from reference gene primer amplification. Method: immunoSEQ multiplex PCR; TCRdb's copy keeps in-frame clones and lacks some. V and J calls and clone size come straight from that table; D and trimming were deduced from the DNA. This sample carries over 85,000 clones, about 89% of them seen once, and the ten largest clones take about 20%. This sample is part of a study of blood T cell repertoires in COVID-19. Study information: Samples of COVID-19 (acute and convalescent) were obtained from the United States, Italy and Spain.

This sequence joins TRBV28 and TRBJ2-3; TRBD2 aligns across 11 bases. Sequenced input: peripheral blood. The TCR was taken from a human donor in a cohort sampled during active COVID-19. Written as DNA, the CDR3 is TGTGCCAGCAGTTTATCACTAGCGGGAGTGAGCACAGATACGCAGTATTTT. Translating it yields CASSLSLAGVSTDTQYF. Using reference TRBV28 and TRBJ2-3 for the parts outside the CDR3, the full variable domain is DVKVTQSSRYLVKRTGEKVFLECVQDMDHENMFWYRQDPGLGLRLIYFSYDVKMKEKGDIPEGYSVSREKKERFSLILESASTNQTSMYLCASSLSLAGVSTDTQYFGPGTRLTVL.